This T cell receptor (beta chain) was found in a study of T cell repertoires in cytomegalovirus infection. Study details: Both a matching HLA type and CMV infection were indicated by public TCR beta signatures. Study-level findings and limits: What dominated the ex vivo response were HLA-C-restricted CMV-specific TCR beta clonotypes.

This CDR3 spans 16 amino acids. Germline CDR1 reads SGHTA; CDR2 reads FQGNSA. To note about this clonotype: As yet, its antigen is unknown. Given a much more abundant clone one base away, this may be a read error.

TCRdb re-analysed the reads in MiXCR, keeping a single row per CDR3 protein. In the table there are roughly 720,000 distinct CDR3 sequences, roughly 36% of which are singletons. This clonotype was sampled from a human donor in good health (CMV status not recorded). Some clones in this sample may be carry-over from other donors' samples. The chain combines TRBV7-2 with TRBJ2-3, with TRBD2 matching 8 bases. Sequencing was carried out using PBMCs. DNA for the CDR3: TGTGCCAGCAGCGCCCGGACTAGCTACCCCACAGATACGCATTATTTT. It codes for CASSARTSYPTDTHYF.